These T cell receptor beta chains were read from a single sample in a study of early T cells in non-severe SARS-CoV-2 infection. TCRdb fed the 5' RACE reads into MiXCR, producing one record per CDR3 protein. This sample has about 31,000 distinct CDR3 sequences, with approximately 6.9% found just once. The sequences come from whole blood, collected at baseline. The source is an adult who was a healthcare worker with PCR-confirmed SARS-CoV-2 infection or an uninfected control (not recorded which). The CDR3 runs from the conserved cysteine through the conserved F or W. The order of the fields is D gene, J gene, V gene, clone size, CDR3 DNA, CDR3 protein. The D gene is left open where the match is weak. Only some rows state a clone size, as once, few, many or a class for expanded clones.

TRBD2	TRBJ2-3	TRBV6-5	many	TGTGCCAGCAGCCGGGAGGGGCTAGCGGGAACGTTGACGCAGTATTTT	CASSREGLAGTLTQYF
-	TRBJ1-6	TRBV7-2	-	TGTGCCAGCAGCTTAGAGCTAACAGTCACCTATAATTCACCCCTCCACTTT	CASSLELTVTYNSPLHF
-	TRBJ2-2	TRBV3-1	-	TGTGCCAGCAGCCAAGACACAGGCCCCACCGGGGAGCTGTTTTTT	CASSQDTGPTGELFF
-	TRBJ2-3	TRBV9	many	TGTGCCAGCCAGGACAGCTCGGCGGGCGATACGCAGTATTTT	CASQDSSAGDTQYF
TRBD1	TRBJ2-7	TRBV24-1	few	TGTGCCACCAGTGATTTGACAGGGGGCGAGCAGTACTTC	CATSDLTGGEQYF
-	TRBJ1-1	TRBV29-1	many	TGCAGCGTTGGATCGACACTGAGCGAAGCTTTCTTT	CSVGSTLSEAFF
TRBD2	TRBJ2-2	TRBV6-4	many	TGTGCCAGCAGTGATACAGGACTAGCGAACACCGGGGAGCTGTTTTTT	CASSDTGLANTGELFF
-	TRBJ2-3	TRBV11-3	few	TGTGCCAGCAGCTTGTGGGTCCTGGAGGGGACAGATACGCAGTATTTT	CASSLWVLEGTDTQYF
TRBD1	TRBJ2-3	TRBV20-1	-	TGCAGTGCCTATCTCCGGGACAGGGGGAAAGATACGCAGTATTTT	CSAYLRDRGKDTQYF
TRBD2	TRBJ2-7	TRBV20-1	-	TGCAGTGGCGGGAGAGAGTACGAGCAGTACTTC	CSGGREYEQYF
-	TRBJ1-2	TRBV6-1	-	TGTGCCAGCAGTGAAGGTCGGCAGGATCCTAGGGGCTACACCTTC	CASSEGRQDPRGYTF
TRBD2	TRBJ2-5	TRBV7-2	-	TGTGCCAGCAGCTTAGAACCACCGGGACTAGCGGGAGTTGAGACCCAGTACTTC	CASSLEPPGLAGVETQYF
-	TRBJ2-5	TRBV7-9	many	TGTGCCAGCAGCTTCATATCAGAGACCCAGTACTTC	CASSFISETQYF
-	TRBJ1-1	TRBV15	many	TGTGCCACCAGCAGAGATTTGGAGGCGGGGAGCACTGAAGCTTTCTTT	CATSRDLEAGSTEAFF
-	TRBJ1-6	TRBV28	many	TGTGCCAGCAGTTTACGATTGGGGCAGTTGGACTCACCCCTCCACTTT	CASSLRLGQLDSPLHF
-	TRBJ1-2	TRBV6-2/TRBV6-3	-	TGTGCCAGCAGTCCGGACAGCTACTATGGCTACACCTTC	CASSPDSYYGYTF
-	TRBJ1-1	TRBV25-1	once	TGTGCCAGCAGTGAATCAGGAGTTAGGGACACTGAAGCTTTCTTT	CASSESGVRDTEAFF
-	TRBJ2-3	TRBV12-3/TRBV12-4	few	TGTGCCAGCAGTCCCGATATAGGCACGAATACGCAGTATTTT	CASSPDIGTNTQYF
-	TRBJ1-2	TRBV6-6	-	TGTGCCAGCAGTTACGGGACTCGGGCCGGCTATGGCTACACCTTC	CASSYGTRAGYGYTF
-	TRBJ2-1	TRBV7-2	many	TGTGCCAGCAGCCCTAGCAGCGCAAACTCCAATGAGCAGTTCTTC	CASSPSSANSNEQFF
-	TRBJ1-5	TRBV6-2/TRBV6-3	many	TGTGCCAGCCTCACCGTCAATCAGCCCCAGCATTTT	CASLTVNQPQHF
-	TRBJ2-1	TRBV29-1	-	TGCAGCGTTGATCGGAGTCTCTCCTACAATGAGCAGTTCTTC	CSVDRSLSYNEQFF
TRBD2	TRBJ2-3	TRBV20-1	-	TGCAGTGCTAGCGGGACTAGCGGGAGGTCTGATACGCAGTATTTT	CSASGTSGRSDTQYF
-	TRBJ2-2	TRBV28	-	TGTGCCAGCAGTTTTTCTTCACCCAACACCGGGGAGCTGTTTTTT	CASSFSSPNTGELFF
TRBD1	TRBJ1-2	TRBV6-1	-	TGTGCCAGCACCAAACAGGGGCTCAGCTACACCTTC	CASTKQGLSYTF
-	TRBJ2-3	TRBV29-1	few	TGCAGCGTTGTTGGGGACACGAACACAGATACGCAGTATTTT	CSVVGDTNTDTQYF
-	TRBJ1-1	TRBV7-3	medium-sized	TGTGCCAGCAGCCCGAGCCCTAACACTGAAGCTTTCTTT	CASSPSPNTEAFF
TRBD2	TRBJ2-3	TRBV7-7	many	TGTGCTAGCAGCCCCGGGACTAGCTGGGGAGATACGCAGTATTTT	CASSPGTSWGDTQYF
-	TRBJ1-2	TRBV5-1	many	TGCGCCAGCAGCTTAGGGGAGCGAGAGTTTGGCTACACCTTC	CASSLGEREFGYTF
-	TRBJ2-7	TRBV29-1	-	TGCAGCGTCGCGGACAGTCCCTACGAGCAGTACTTC	CSVADSPYEQYF
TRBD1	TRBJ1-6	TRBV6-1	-	TGTGCCAGCAGACCGGGACAGGGAACGTTTTCACCCCTCCACTTT	CASRPGQGTFSPLHF
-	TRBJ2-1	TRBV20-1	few	TGCAGTGCTAGAGATCTAAGTAGCTACAATGAGCAGTTCTTC	CSARDLSSYNEQFF
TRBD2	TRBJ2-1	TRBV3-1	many	TGTGCCAGCAGCCAACGCAGCGGGAGGGCCGGCAATGAGCAGTTCTTC	CASSQRSGRAGNEQFF
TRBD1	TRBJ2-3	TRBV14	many	TGTGCCAGCAGCCATGGACAGGGGAGCACAGATACGCAGTATTTT	CASSHGQGSTDTQYF
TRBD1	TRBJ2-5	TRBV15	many	TGTGCCACCAGCACTCCGAGCGACAGGGTAGAGACCCAGTACTTC	CATSTPSDRVETQYF
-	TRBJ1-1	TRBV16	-	TGTGCCAGCAGCCAGACGAGGGACATGAACACTGAAGCTTTCTTT	CASSQTRDMNTEAFF
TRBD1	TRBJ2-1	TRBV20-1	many	TGCAGTGCCGAACGACAGGGTCAGAGCTCCTACAATGAGCAGTTCTTC	CSAERQGQSSYNEQFF
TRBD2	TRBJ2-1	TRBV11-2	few	TGTGCCAGCAGCTTAGATCCTAGCGGGAGTTACAATGAGCAGTTCTTC	CASSLDPSGSYNEQFF
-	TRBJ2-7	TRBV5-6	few	TGTGCCAGCAGCTTGGTAGGAGGGCACCCCGAGCAGTACTTC	CASSLVGGHPEQYF
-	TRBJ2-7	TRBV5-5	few	TGTGCCAGCAGCACCGACCGAGGCTTCTCCTACGAGCAGTACTTC	CASSTDRGFSYEQYF
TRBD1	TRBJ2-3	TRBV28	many	TGTGCCAGCGGACAGGGCACAGATACGCAGTATTTT	CASGQGTDTQYF
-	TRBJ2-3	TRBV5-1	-	TGCGCCAGCAGCTCCCGAGGGGCCGACACAGATACGCAGTATTTT	CASSSRGADTDTQYF
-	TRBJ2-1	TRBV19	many	TGTGCCAGTAGTTCTATCGTTACCCGTTCGAGCTCCTACAATGAGCAGTTCTTC	CASSSIVTRSSSYNEQFF
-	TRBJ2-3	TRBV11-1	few	TGTGCCAGCAGCTTGGCTGAGAACACAGATACGCAGTATTTT	CASSLAENTDTQYF
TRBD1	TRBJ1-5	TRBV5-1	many	TGCGCCAGCAGCCCTGGGGACAGTAATCAGCCCCAGCATTTT	CASSPGDSNQPQHF
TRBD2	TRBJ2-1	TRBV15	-	TGTGCCACCAGCGTGGGACTAGCCTTTACCTACAATGAGCAGTTCTTC	CATSVGLAFTYNEQFF
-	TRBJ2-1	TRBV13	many	TGTGCCAGCAGCTTGGTGGGAGCGATAGAGCAGTTCTTC	CASSLVGAIEQFF
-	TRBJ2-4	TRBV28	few	TGTGCCAGCAGTTTCAACCCCGGGACAAGGGGGAGAAACATTCAGTACTTC	CASSFNPGTRGRNIQYF
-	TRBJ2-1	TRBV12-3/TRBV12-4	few	TGTGCCAGCATTCAGAGCGGATACCTCTCCTACAATGAGCAGTTCTTC	CASIQSGYLSYNEQFF
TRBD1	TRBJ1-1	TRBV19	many	TGTGCCAGCCACAGGGGGCGAGGAACTGAAGCTTTCTTT	CASHRGRGTEAFF